This T cell receptor (beta chain) was found in a study of blood T cell repertoires in COVID-19. Overall study: The analysed material was cDNA or gDNA that came from T cells, B-cell-depleted T cells, or PBMCs.

Researchers sorted participants into cohorts using their self-reported clinical history. Recovered status in Cohort 3 required two negative PCRs, clearance, or symptom resolution. Assay used: immunoSEQ multiplex PCR; TCRdb lists only in-frame clones, some missing. The sample has approximately 440,000 clones, 90% seen once. Germline V gene data show CDR1 as KGHSH and CDR2 as LQKENI. The V segment lost 4 bases and the J segment 3 bases; nucleotides outside the gene matches: 14. The CDR3 totals 17 residues. The material sequenced was PBMCs or T cells enriched from blood (not recorded which). The chain employs TRBV18 and TRBJ2-5, with 7 positions matching TRBD2. This clonotype was obtained from a man between 18 and 29 years old who had recovered from COVID-19. The CDR3 DNA is TGTGCCAGCTCACAACTGACGACCGGGACTAAGGAAGAGACCCAGTACTTC. It specifies CASSQLTTGTKEETQYF.